This T cell receptor (beta chain) was profiled in a study of T cell changes during pregnancy in multiple sclerosis. Data came from immunoSEQ multiplex PCR; TCRdb stores just in-frame clones and leaves some out. Of 40,000 to 45,000 clones listed, roughly 90% were seen once; the top ten hold about 6.7%. The CDR3 sequence is 14 residues long. The V and J ends lost 6 bases and 5 bases respectively, with 16 bases between them. The germline V gene has CDR1 SEHNR and CDR2 FQNEAQ (reference sequence). The receptor was isolated from a female donor with multiple sclerosis, enrolled in a pregnancy study. The rearrangement links TRBV7-9 to TRBJ1-2; D is ambiguous. The source material was CD8+ T cells from peripheral blood mononuclear cells, sampled in the third trimester of pregnancy. The CDR3 DNA follows: TGTGCCAGCAGTGGCGCTGGCGGTTTGTATGGCTACACCTTC. Protein sequence: CASSGAGGLYGYTF.